The present T cell receptor beta chain was sequenced within a study of shared clonotypes between healthy human individuals. Findings and caveats of the study: Generally, naive subsets (rather than memory subsets) showed larger estimated richness.

The sorted-subset replicate PCRs were given about 210 ng DNA, which is approximately 30,000 T cell genomes. Authors' data handling: Quality scores were absent from the junction-only immunoSEQ sequences, so filtering differed. Clones were read by immunoSEQ multiplex PCR, and TCRdb kept only the in-frame ones, dropping some. The V and J calls and the clone size are those of that table, but D and trimming were determined from the DNA. Of hundreds of thousands of clones listed, 95% to 97% are singletons. As for this clone: The antigen is not known.

V dropped 10 bases and J dropped 0 bases, with 16 bases sitting between them. Germline CDR1 ENHRY, CDR2 SYGVKD. This CDR3 is built from 15 residues. The sequenced sample consisted of naive CD4+ T cells sorted from blood. Subset denoted: CD45RA+ positively selected. The V and J genes are TRBV10-3 and TRBJ1-5, with a tentative D call TRBD1 (6 bases). This receptor was obtained from a woman aged 25 to 39 in good health. CDR3 residues: CATGQRTDSNQPQHF. CDR3 coding DNA: TGTGCCACCGGACAGCGTACCGATAGCAATCAGCCCCAGCATTTT.